This TCR beta chain was identified during a study of blood T cell repertoires in COVID-19. Germline V gene lookup returns CDR1 SGHNT and CDR2 YYREEE (reference sequence). V gave up 0 bases and J gave up 13 bases, with 13 bases separating them. The CDR3 runs 12 residues. Profiling relied on immunoSEQ multiplex PCR, and the TCRdb table lists in-frame clones only, not all of them. Here the sample spans about 100,000 clones, around 92% being singletons. This chain links TRBV5-4 with TRBJ1-2; TRBD1 is a possible D gene (5 bases). This receptor was obtained from a man aged 45-65 years with active COVID-19. The sample taken for sequencing was peripheral blood. The CDR3 DNA is TGTGCCAGCAGCTTGGACAGGAATCTTGTCACCTTC. Its translation is CASSLDRNLVTF.